Below, one T cell receptor (beta chain) is given with its context. The antigen remains unidentified. The V end was cut by 2 bases, the J end by 4 bases, with 12 bases between. Germline CDR1 and CDR2: SQVTM and ANQGSEA. This CDR3 region has 13 residues. This sample is drawn from a study of shared clonotypes between healthy human individuals. On the study more broadly: Researchers assigned three CD4 naive, three CD4 memory, two CD8 naive and one CD8 memory plate to each donor.

Study-wide results and caveats: A handful of donors held about 4.6% of naive CD4 clonotypes in common. The study generally estimated greater richness for naive than memory subsets.

On sorted subsets, replicate PCRs used approximately 190 ng DNA, or about 30,000 T cell genomes. Measured with immunoSEQ multiplex PCR; TCRdb has only the in-frame clones, and not every one. The profile shows around 550,000 clones, around 95% of them singletons. Positive CCR7 selection of CD45RO-negative cells yielded the naive CD8 cells, and terminally differentiated effector memory CD45RA+ cells were excluded. The sequenced material came from naive CD8+ T cells sorted from blood. The chain uses TRBV29-1 and TRBJ2-7, with D possibly matching TRBD1 (6 bases). The source is a woman aged 25 to 45 in good health. DNA for the CDR3: TGCAGCGTTGAAATGGGGGCTTCGTACGAGCAGTACTTC. Its protein is CSVEMGASYEQYF.